Below are 3 T cell receptor beta chains sequenced from a single sample in a study of blood T cell repertoires in COVID-19. Measured with immunoSEQ multiplex PCR; TCRdb has only the in-frame clones, and not every one. The sample yields over 250,000 clones, about nine tenths seen once. The specimen sequenced was peripheral blood. These receptors came from a man aged 45-60 years with acute or convalescent COVID-19.

The chain joins TRBV7-8 to TRBJ2-3; 13 bases are shared with TRBD2. The CDR3 covers 16 residues. The J segment lost 5 bases and the V segment lost 1 base, leaving 3 bases of the junction unmatched. Germline V gene sequence: CDR1 SGHVS, CDR2 FQNEAQ. The CDR3 here is CASSLGLAGGQDTQYF. The CDR3 region has the DNA TGTGCCAGCAGCTTAGGACTAGCGGGGGGACAAGATACGCAGTATTTT.

This clone showed up just a few times. The chain recombines TRBV14 with TRBJ1-4, with 7 bases aligning to TRBD1. Trimming removed 3 bases from V and 0 bases from J; junction bases left unmatched: 7. CDR1 SGHDN and CDR2 FVKESK come from the germline V gene. This CDR3 has 17 amino acids. CDR3 residues: CASSHLGGSATNEKLFF. The CDR3 nucleotides are TGTGCCAGCAGCCACCTAGGGGGCTCCGCAACTAATGAAAAACTGTTTTTT.

This chain links TRBV5-4 with TRBJ1-1; D is ambiguous. Germline V gives CDR1 SGHNT, CDR2 YYREEE (reference sequence). Trimming took 0 bases from V and 11 from J, leaving 8 bases between them. This CDR3 has 11 residues. The CDR3 protein is CASSLGVKAFF. CDR3 DNA sequence: TGTGCCAGCAGCTTGGGCGTTAAGGCTTTCTTT.